This paragraph reports one T cell receptor beta chain. Antigen: not known. The TCR beta libraries were generated through quantitative 5'-RACE incorporating molecular barcodes. TCRdb reprocessed the 5' RACE reads via MiXCR and lists one record per CDR3 protein. The repertoire consists of about 280,000 distinct CDR3 sequences, with 20% occurring once and the leading ten covering less than 9%. In germline, CDR1 is SGHRS, CDR2 YFSETQ. After removal of 4 bases from V and 5 bases from J, the junction contained 8 bases not matched to a gene. This CDR3 is built from 15 residues. This record belongs to a study of CD8 T cells in ankylosing spondylitis. Study conclusions and caveats: It appeared that ankylosing spondylitis blood was characterized by a TCR beta motif of under ten highly homologous variants. Matched ankylosing spondylitis synovial fluid reportedly showed significant enrichment of disease-linked clones.

The specimen sequenced was blood, either unsorted or a sorted T cell fraction (not recorded which). This sequence was found in a male donor with ankylosing spondylitis or in good health (not recorded which). V is TRBV5-1 and J is TRBJ2-5; the match to TRBD2 covers 10 bases. CDR3 in amino acids: CASSPASGSMETQYF. As DNA, the CDR3 is TGCGCCAGCAGCCCGGCTAGCGGGAGTATGGAGACCCAGTACTTC.